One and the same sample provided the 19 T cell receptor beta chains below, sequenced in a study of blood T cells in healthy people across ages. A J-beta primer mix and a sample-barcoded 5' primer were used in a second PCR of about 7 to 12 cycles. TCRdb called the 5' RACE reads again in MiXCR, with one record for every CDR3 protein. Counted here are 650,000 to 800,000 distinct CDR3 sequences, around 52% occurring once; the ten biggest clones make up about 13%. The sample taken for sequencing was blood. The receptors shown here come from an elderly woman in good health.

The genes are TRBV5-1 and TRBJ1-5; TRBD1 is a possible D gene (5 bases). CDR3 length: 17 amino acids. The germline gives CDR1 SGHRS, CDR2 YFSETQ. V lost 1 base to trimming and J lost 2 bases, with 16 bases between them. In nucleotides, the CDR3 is TGCGCCAGCAGCTTGAAAGAATGGCAGGGCGGCAATCAGCCCCAGCATTTT. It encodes CASSLKEWQGGNQPQHF.

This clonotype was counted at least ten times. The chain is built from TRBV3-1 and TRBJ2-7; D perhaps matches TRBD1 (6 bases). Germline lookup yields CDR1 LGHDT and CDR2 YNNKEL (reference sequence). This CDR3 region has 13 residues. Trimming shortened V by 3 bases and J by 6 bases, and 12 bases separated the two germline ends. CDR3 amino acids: CASSQGAVSEQYF. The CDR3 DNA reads TGTGCCAGCAGCCAGGGGGCAGTCTCCGAGCAGTACTTC.

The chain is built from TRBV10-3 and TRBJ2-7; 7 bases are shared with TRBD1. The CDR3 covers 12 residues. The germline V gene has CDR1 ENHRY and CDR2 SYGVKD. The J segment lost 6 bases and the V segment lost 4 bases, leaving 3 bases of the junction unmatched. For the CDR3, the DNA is TGTGCCATCAGTGGGACAGGCGGCGAGCAGTACTTC. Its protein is CAISGTGGEQYF.

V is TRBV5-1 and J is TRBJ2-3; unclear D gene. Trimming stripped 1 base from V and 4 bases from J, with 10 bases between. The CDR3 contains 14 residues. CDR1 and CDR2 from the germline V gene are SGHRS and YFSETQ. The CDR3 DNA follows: TGCGCCAGCAGCTTGTCGGCCCCACCAGATACGCAGTATTTT. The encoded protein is CASSLSAPPDTQYF.

CDR3 nucleotides: TGCAGCGTCTTGGCGGGACCAAAACCACAACTAGCCAAAAACATTCAGTACTTC. Encoded protein: CSVLAGPKPQLAKNIQYF. V usage is TRBV29-1 and J usage is TRBJ2-4, with D possibly TRBD2 on 6 matching bases. CDR1 is SQVTM, CDR2 ANQGSEA, per germline. There are 18 residues in the CDR3. The V gene lost 6 bases and the J gene lost 0 bases, with 24 bases spanning the gap.

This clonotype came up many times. CDR3 loop: CAWGTSGNEQFF. The DNA for the CDR3 is TGTGCCTGGGGGACTAGCGGCAATGAGCAGTTCTTC. This chain joins TRBV30 and TRBJ2-1; 11 bases agree with TRBD2. Trimming removed 5 bases from V and 6 bases from J; junction bases left unmatched: 0. This CDR3 contains 12 residues. In germline, CDR1 is GTSNPN, CDR2 SVGIG (reference sequence).

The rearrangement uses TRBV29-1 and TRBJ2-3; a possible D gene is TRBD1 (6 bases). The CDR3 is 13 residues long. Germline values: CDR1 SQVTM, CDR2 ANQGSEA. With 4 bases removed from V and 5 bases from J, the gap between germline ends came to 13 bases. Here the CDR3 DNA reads TGCAGCGTTGTGGCAGGGGCAGGAGATACGCAGTATTTT. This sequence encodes CSVVAGAGDTQYF.

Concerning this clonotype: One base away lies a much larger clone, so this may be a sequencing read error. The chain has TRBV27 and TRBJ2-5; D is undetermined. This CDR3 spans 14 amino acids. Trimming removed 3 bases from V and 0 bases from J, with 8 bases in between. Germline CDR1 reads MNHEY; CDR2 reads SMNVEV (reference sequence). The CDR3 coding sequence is TGTGCCAGCAGTTTGGCAGCCCACCAAGAGACCCAGTACTTC. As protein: CASSLAAHQETQYF.

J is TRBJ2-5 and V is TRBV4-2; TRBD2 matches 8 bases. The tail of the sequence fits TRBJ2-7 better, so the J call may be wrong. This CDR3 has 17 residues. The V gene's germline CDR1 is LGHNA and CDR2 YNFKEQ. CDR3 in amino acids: CASSQDPAGEARGEQYF. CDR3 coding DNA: TGTGCCAGCAGCCAAGACCCAGCGGGAGAGGCTAGGGGCGAGCAGTACTTC.

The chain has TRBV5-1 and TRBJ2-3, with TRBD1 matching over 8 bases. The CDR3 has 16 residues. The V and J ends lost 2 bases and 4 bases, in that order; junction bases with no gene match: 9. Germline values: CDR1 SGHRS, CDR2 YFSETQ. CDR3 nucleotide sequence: TGCGCCAGCAGCTTCGGTACCAGGGGGCTCTCAGATACGCAGTATTTT. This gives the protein CASSFGTRGLSDTQYF.

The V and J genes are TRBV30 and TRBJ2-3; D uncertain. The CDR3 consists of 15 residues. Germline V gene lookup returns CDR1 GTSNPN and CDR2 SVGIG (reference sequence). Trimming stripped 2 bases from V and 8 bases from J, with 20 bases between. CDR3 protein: CAWSRLAATLGTQYF. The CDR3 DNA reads TGTGCCTGGAGTAGGTTGGCGGCGACCTTGGGTACGCAGTATTTT.

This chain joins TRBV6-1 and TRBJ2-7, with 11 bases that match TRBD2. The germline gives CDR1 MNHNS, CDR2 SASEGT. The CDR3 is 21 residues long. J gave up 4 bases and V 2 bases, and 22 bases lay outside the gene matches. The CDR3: CASSEYSPGRLLAGVPYEQYF. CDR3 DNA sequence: TGTGCCAGCAGTGAATACTCCCCTGGGAGACTACTAGCGGGAGTTCCGTACGAGCAGTACTTC.

The CDR3 loop is CACSLGQGSEQYF. The CDR3 DNA is TGTGCCTGCTCCTTGGGACAGGGGTCCGAGCAGTACTTC. The chain recombines TRBV2 with TRBJ2-5; 10 nucleotides agree with TRBD1. The J call is uncertain, as TRBJ2-7 better fits the DNA end. Germline loops: CDR1 SNHLY, CDR2 FYNNEI. The CDR3 contains 13 residues.

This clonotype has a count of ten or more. The CDR3 DNA is TGTGCCAGTAGTATAGCAGGCGGGAGATTCTACGAGCAGTACTTC. Protein sequence: CASSIAGGRFYEQYF. J is TRBJ2-7 and V is TRBV19; 7 bases fit TRBD2. The ends lost 1 base at V and 3 bases at J; junction bases unmatched: 6. CDR1 is LNHDA and CDR2 is SQIVND in the germline V gene (reference sequence). The CDR3 loop spans 15 amino acids.

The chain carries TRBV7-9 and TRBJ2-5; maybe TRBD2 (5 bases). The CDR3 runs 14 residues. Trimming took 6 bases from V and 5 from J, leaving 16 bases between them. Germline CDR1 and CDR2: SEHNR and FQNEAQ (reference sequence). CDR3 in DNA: TGTGCCAGCAGTGAACCCTTAGGACTTGAGACCCAGTACTTC. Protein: CASSEPLGLETQYF.

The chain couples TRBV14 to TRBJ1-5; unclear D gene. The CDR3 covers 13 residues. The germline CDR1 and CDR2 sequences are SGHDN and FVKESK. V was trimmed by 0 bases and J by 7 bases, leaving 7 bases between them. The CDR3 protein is CASSQDQRQPQHF. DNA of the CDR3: TGTGCCAGCAGCCAAGATCAGAGGCAGCCCCAGCATTTT.

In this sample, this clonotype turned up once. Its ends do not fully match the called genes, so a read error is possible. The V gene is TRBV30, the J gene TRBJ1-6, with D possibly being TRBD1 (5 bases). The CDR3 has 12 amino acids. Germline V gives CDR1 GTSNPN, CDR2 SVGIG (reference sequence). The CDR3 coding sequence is TGTGCCTGGACCAGGGATGGGTCACCTCTCCACTTT. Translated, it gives CAWTRDGSPLHF. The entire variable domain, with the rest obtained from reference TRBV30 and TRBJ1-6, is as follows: SQTIHQWPATLVQPVGSPLSLECTVEGTSNPNLYWYRQAAGRGLQLLFYSVGIGQISSEVPQNLSASRPQDRQFILSSKKLLLSDSGFYLCAWTRDGSPLHFGNGTRLTVT.

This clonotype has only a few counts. The CDR3 coding sequence is TGCAGTGCTCCTCCCGGACCGGCGTCTCGGGCTTTCTTT. The encoded protein is CSAPPGPASRAFF. The J gene is TRBJ1-1, the V gene TRBV20-1, with unresolved D. The CDR3 is 13 residues long. Between the trimmed V and J ends, which lost 5 bases and 11 bases, there was a span of 21 bases. Germline V gives CDR1 DFQATT, CDR2 SNEGSKA (reference sequence).

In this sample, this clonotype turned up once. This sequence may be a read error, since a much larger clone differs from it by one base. CDR3 amino acids: CSARDPGRGWETQYF. As DNA, the CDR3 is TGCAGTGCTAGAGACCCCGGCAGGGGATGGGAGACCCAGTACTTC. The V and J genes are TRBV20-1 and TRBJ2-7, with D possibly being TRBD1 (6 bases). The assigned J gene may be wrong: the sequence end matches TRBJ2-5 better. CDR1 DFQATT and CDR2 SNEGSKA come from the germline V gene (reference sequence). The CDR3 sequence is 15 residues long.